This T cell receptor (beta chain) is from a study of identical twins (dated by TCRdb to about 2016). Some background on the complete study: To test whether fetal clonotypes persist, the study used deep sequencing on TCR alpha and beta repertoires from monozygotic twins, unrelated adults of various ages, and cord blood. To rule out contamination, the twin experiments were replicated at different times with different library preparation protocols. The paper as a whole reports these results and caveats: Compared with coincidental sharing between unrelated individuals, out-of-frame TCR alpha sequences shared between twins showed an excess of sequences with low generation probability. Fewer insertions were carried by abundant cord blood beta clonotypes, a similar but weaker trend appeared in young adult naive repertoires, and no such trend appeared in memory repertoires. Zero-insertion analyses could be partly confounded by invariant T cells such as MAIT and iNKT, though diverse VJ usage argued against such confounding for most clonotypes. Recombination models systematically underestimated out-of-frame TCR alpha sharing in monozygotic twins but agreed with sharing between unrelated individuals. A weaker excess of twin sharing was found in beta out-of-frame sequences because the signal-to-noise ratio was lowered by fewer shared sequences. Because the same donors could not be followed over many years, the conclusions depended on cross-sectional statistical analysis.

This clonotype has a count of ten or more. No cognate antigen has been identified for it. It has no much larger one-base neighbor in the sample; base qualities were not kept. Every donor was a healthy Caucasian. The twin cohort comprised three pairs of female monozygotic twins, all aged about 18 to 29 years. Peripheral blood mononuclear cells were the source from which RNA for the TCR libraries was isolated. Receptor amplification or capture employed 5' RACE. These reads were obtained on an Illumina HiSeq 2000. Template switching added a universal primer binding site, and the final cDNA carried a unique molecular identifier that allowed TCR cDNA molecules to be counted accurately. Specific primers in the conserved constant-segment region were used to synthesize first-strand cDNA for the TCR alpha and beta chains. To control for contamination, each cDNA library was double barcoded with a SMART-Mk sample barcode plus Illumina barcodes. Two successive PCR steps introduced TruSeq adapter sequences along with Illumina sample barcodes. The TCR alpha and beta cDNA libraries were sequenced on the Illumina HiSeq platform using custom primers. Under the source paper's analysis protocol: MiGEC processed the raw reads to extract unique molecular identifiers, while MiXCR was used to determine the CDR3 positions. Recombination models were inferred per individual with the repgenHMM and IGoR tools using an EM algorithm. Shared clonotypes were analyzed with the tcR package in R, and sharing was normalized by the product of cloneset sizes. Out-of-frame nonproductive sequences were analyzed to study raw recombination free of thymic and clonal selection effects. TCRdb reran the public reads through fastp at Q25 and MiXCR, keeping productive beta chains. For every CDR3 protein sequence, its rows merge into one entry that carries the most common genes and DNA. The V and J calls reflect TCRdb's pipeline rather than the authors' work. The sample has under 900,000 distinct CDR3 sequences on record, about 12% of them singletons. The top ten hold roughly 1.5% of the sample.

CDR1 and CDR2 are read off the germline V gene as MNHNS and SASEGT. Cut back by 3 bases and 3 bases, the V and J ends lie 11 bases apart. Measured from the cysteine to the phenylalanine, the CDR3 is 14 residues long. Only the CDR3 DNA is retained, 42 bases long and in frame from the first base. These records were also assigned to another study, of yellow fever vaccine responses in identical twins. From the second report: According to the authors, the vaccine-induced T cell response in identical twins seemed to be partly convergent and partly specific to each individual. In the study, vaccine-responding T cell clones were precisely tracked in identical twins.

The rearranged segments are TRBV6-1 and TRBJ1-1; the D gene is perhaps TRBD1, from 5 matching bases. The sample comprised PBMCs. This TCR derives from a woman under 30 in good health. The nucleotide sequence is given as TGTGCCAGCAGTGAGTGGGAAGGGGACACTGAAGCTTTCTTT. Translation gives CASSEWEGDTEAFF.